These 12 T cell receptor beta chains were sequenced from one sample in a study of tissue T cells after allogeneic stem cell transplantation. The protocol was immunoSEQ multiplex PCR, while the TCRdb copy is restricted to in-frame clones and leaves out a portion. The table has just over 20,000 clones, approximately 69% seen once. Sequencing was done on a sample of blood. The source is a female BALB/c mouse in good health. The strain's MHC haplotype is H2-d.

The count of this clone is one. Mouse germline and gene names are used. The CDR3 is cut off 1 residue early in the read; its end comes from the germline J gene. This sequence joins TRBV2 and TRBJ2-2; D is perhaps TRBD1 (5 bases). Trimming shortened V by 0 bases and J by 0 bases, and 11 bases separated the two germline ends. Looked up from germline, CDR1 is LGHNA and CDR2 is YSYQKL. This CDR3 comprises 17 residues. The CDR3 reads CASSQDGGEANTGQLYF. CDR3 bases read: TGTGCCAGCAGCCAAGACGGAGGGGAGGCAAACACCGGGCAGCTCTAC.

As to this clone: Gene labels here are mouse ones. The read terminates 1 residue ahead of where the CDR3 ends, so the germline J gene completes it. The V and J genes are TRBV4 and TRBJ2-4; weak D call: TRBD2 (5 bases). Looked up from germline, CDR1 is LGHDT and CDR2 is YNNKQL (reference sequence). This CDR3 comprises 14 residues. The V and J ends lost 3 bases and 1 base respectively, with 8 bases between them. This chain's CDR3 is CASSYRTRQNTLYF. CDR3 DNA (partial): TGTGCCAGCAGCTATCGGACTCGTCAAAACACCTTGTAC.

Points on this clone: Here the gene names and germline are mouse. The CDR3 end is not reached by the read, which stops 1 residue before it; the germline J gene fills it in. The genes are TRBV31 and TRBJ2-2; 8 bases align to TRBD2. The length of the CDR3 is 13 residues. CDR1 and CDR2 from the germline V gene are GKSSPN and SITVG. V was pared by 3 bases and J by 6 bases, with 3 bases of the junction left unmatched. The sequenced CDR3 bases are TGTGCCTGGAGGGCTGGGGGGCCCGGGCAGCTCTAC. Residues: CAWRAGGPGQLY. The whole CDR3 protein is CAWRAGGPGQLYF.

Details on this clone: Gene and germline names: mouse. Read data end 1 residue before the CDR3 end; the end is taken from the germline J gene. The rearrangement links TRBV4 to TRBJ2-7; 10 nucleotides agree with TRBD2. Germline V lookup: CDR1 LGHDT, CDR2 YNNKQL (reference sequence). V gave up 5 bases and J gave up 3 bases; unmatched junction bases: 7. There are 15 residues in the CDR3. The CDR3 DNA, read in part, is TGTGCCAGCAGCCCCCTGGACTGGGGGCTCTATGAACAGTAC. Protein product: CASSPLDWGLYEQY. The CDR3 reads in full as CASSPLDWGLYEQYF.

In its sample, this clone was seen a few times. Gene names and germline refer to mouse. With the read ending 1 residue before the CDR3 end, the germline J gene is used to fill in that end. The V gene is TRBV19, the J gene TRBJ2-7; TRBD2 aligns across 9 bases. CDR3 length equals 14 residues. The V gene end was trimmed by 4 bases and the J gene end by 3 bases; junction bases not matched to a gene: 5. The germline V gene has CDR1 FNHDT and CDR2 SITEND (reference sequence). CDR3 loop: CASSPTGGLYEQYF. CDR3 DNA, as far as it was read: TGTGCCAGCAGTCCAACTGGGGGGCTCTATGAACAGTAC.

A remark on this clone: Gene names and germline refer to mouse. The sequenced part of the CDR3 DNA is TGTGCCAGCAGTGATCATAGTGCAGAAACGCTGTAT. Translated: CASSDHSAETLY. The whole CDR3 sequence is CASSDHSAETLYF. This chain connects TRBV13-1 to TRBJ2-3; D ambiguous. The CDR3 goes on 1 residue after the read ends, and that part is filled in from the germline J gene. In germline, CDR1 is NSHNY, CDR2 SYGAGN. The CDR3 covers 13 residues. With 1 base removed from V and 0 bases from J, the gap between germline ends came to 3 bases.

Comments on this clone: Germline and genes here are mouse. The CDR3 end falls 1 residue outside the read, so it is completed with the germline J gene. The chain has TRBV19 and TRBJ1-1; D gene uncertain. The CDR3 is made up of 13 amino acids. Germline loops: CDR1 FNHDT, CDR2 SITEND (reference sequence). Trimming removed 2 bases from V and 1 base from J, with 6 bases in between. CDR3 region: CASSIPKNTEVFF. CDR3 bases read: TGTGCCAGCAGTATTCCAAAAAACACAGAAGTCTTC. The full variable domain, with the rest looked up from reference TRBV19 and TRBJ1-1, is GGIITQTPKFLIGQEGQKLTLKCQQNFNHDTMYWYRQDSGKGLRLIYYSITENDLQKGDLSEGYDASREKKSSFSLTVTSAQKNEMAVFLCASSIPKNTEVFFGKGTRLTVV.

The sample holds a few counts of this clone. Each gene name is a mouse one. The read terminates 1 residue ahead of where the CDR3 ends, so the germline J gene completes it. The chain links TRBV19 to TRBJ1-2; D gene ambiguous. The CDR3 has 13 amino acids. Germline V gives CDR1 FNHDT, CDR2 SITEND (reference sequence). V was pared by 5 bases and J by 0 bases, with 8 bases between. The sequenced part of the CDR3 DNA is TGTGCCAGCAGGCCTACAGCAAACTCCGACTACACC. Translated: CASRPTANSDYT. The full CDR3 reads CASRPTANSDYTF.

Note on this clone: Germline and genes here are mouse. The read gets to within 1 residue of the CDR3 end, and the germline J gene fills in the rest. The rearrangement joins TRBV31 to TRBJ2-1, with 11 bases that match TRBD2. The V and J ends lost 3 bases and 4 bases, in that order; junction bases with no gene match: 5. This CDR3 spans 15 amino acids. Germline V gene data show CDR1 as GKSSPN and CDR2 as SITVG. The CDR3 here is CAWRLGGRGYAEQFF. The sequenced part of the CDR3 DNA is TGTGCCTGGAGACTGGGGGGGCGCGGGTATGCTGAGCAGTTC.

Concerning this clone itself: All gene names here are mouse names. Read sequence stops 1 residue before the CDR3 end, and the germline J gene provides the missing end. The rearrangement uses TRBV17 and TRBJ2-3; no clear D. Trimming left V 8 bases short and J 0 bases short, with 12 bases between. The CDR3 totals 14 residues. Germline lookup yields CDR1 MNHDT and CDR2 YYDKIL. The covered CDR3 bases are TGTGCTAGCTCCCAGGACCCTAGTGCAGAAACGCTGTAT. Encoded protein: CASSQDPSAETLY. The CDR3 as a whole reads CASSQDPSAETLYF.

Concerning this clone itself: The gene symbols are mouse symbols. Read sequence stops 1 residue before the CDR3 end, and the germline J gene provides the missing end. The chain links TRBV13-2 to TRBJ2-4; 8 bases match TRBD1. Germline CDR1 reads NNHNN; CDR2 reads SYGAGS (reference sequence). The CDR3 contains 14 residues. Trimming removed 7 bases from V and 1 base from J; junction bases left unmatched: 5. The CDR3 sequence: CASIRGRGQNTLYF. The covered CDR3 bases are TGTGCCAGCATCAGGGGGCGCGGTCAAAACACCTTGTAC.

As to this clone: Here the gene names and germline are mouse. The read comes to an end 1 residue before the CDR3 does, leaving the germline J gene to fill in the end. The rearrangement links TRBV31 to TRBJ2-4, with TRBD2 identical over 11 bases. Germline loops: CDR1 GKSSPN, CDR2 SITVG. The V and J ends lost 1 base and 3 bases, in that order; junction bases with no gene match: 3. The CDR3 extends over 15 amino acids. The CDR3 is CAWSQDWGAQNTLYF. The CDR3 bases that were read are TGTGCCTGGAGTCAGGACTGGGGGGCCCAAAACACCTTGTAC.